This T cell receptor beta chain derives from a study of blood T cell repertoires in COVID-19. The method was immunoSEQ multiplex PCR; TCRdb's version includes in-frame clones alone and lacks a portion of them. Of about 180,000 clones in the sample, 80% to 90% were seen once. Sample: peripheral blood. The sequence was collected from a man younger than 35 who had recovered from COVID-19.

The CDR3 loop is CASSLAPGRGYEQFF. In DNA form, the CDR3 reads TGTGCCAGCAGCTTGGCCCCCGGGAGGGGCTATGAGCAGTTCTTC. The chain has TRBV5-5 and TRBJ2-1; 8 bases line up with TRBD2. Germline loops: CDR1 SGHKS, CDR2 YYEKEE (reference sequence). The CDR3 spans 15 residues. J lost 8 bases, V lost 0 bases, and 7 bases had no gene match.